This T cell receptor beta chain was recovered during a study of T-cell memory formation after mild COVID-19. Points from the study as a whole: Whether second-wave clones peaking at day 37 were SARS-CoV-2 specific went unconfirmed.

TCRdb re-derived calls from the 5' RACE reads in MiXCR, one entry per CDR3 protein. The sample shows some 150,000 distinct CDR3 sequences, under 25% of them seen only once. The germline V gene encodes CDR1 SGHVS and CDR2 FNYEAQ. Trimming removed 4 bases from V and 6 bases from J, with 15 bases in between. The CDR3 has 14 amino acids. This clonotype was seen only a few times. Antigen specificity is unknown. The genes are TRBV7-6 and TRBJ1-2; D may be TRBD1 (5 bases). The TCR sequence derives from an adult woman who had mild COVID-19 (a few samples of this study predate the infection). Cell type and time point are not known. The sample comprised PBMCs or a T cell subset sorted from them (not recorded which). Here the CDR3 DNA reads TGTGCCAGCAGCTCCGGGGGGGTGGACGATGGCTACACCTTC. Protein product: CASSSGGVDDGYTF.